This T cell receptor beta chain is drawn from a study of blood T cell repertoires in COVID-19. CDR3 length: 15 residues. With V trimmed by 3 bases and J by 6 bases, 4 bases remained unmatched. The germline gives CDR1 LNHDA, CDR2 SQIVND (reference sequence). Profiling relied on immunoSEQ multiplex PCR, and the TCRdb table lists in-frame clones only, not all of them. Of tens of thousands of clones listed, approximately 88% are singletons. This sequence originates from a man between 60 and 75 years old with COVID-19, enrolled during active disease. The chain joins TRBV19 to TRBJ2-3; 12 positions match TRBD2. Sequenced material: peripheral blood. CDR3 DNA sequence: TGTGCCAGTAGTATGACTAGCGGGAGTACTGATACGCAGTATTTT. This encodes CASSMTSGSTDTQYF. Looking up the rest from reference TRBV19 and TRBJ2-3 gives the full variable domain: DGGITQSPKYLFRKEGQNVTLSCEQNLNHDAMYWYRQDPGQGLRLIYYSQIVNDFQKGDIAEGYSVSREKKESFPLTVTSAQKNPTAFYLCASSMTSGSTDTQYFGPGTRLTVL.